The 2 T cell receptor beta chains in this list originate from one sample, sequenced in a study of T cells in Graves' hyperthyroidism and ophthalmopathy. RNA transcripts yielded amplified TCR beta CDR3 regions. HTBI primers were employed in a first-round RT-PCR of the TCR CDR3. A single record per CDR3 protein comes from TCRdb applying MiXCR to the multiplex PCR reads. Of about 520,000 distinct CDR3 sequences in the sample, 24% were seen once. Sequenced: blood. The receptor set was obtained from a woman aged 30 to 39 with Graves' ophthalmopathy.

The table lists this clonotype with many counts. At one end the junction does not follow the germline gene, possibly because of a read error. The chain links TRBV20-1 to TRBJ1-1; 7 positions match TRBD1. This CDR3 is 14 amino acids long. Per the germline V gene, CDR1 is DFQATT and CDR2 is SNEGSKA (reference sequence). The CDR3 nucleotides are TGCAGTGCTGGAGACAGGGTTGCGAACACTGAAGCTTTCTTT. Residues: CSAGDRVANTEAFF.

V is TRBV9 and J is TRBJ1-2, with D hard to call. V was shortened by 0 bases and J by 1 base, with 10 bases between the two germline ends. Germline V gives CDR1 SGDLS, CDR2 YYNGEE. CDR3 length: 15 residues. The CDR3 protein is CASSVGSGSNYGYTF. The CDR3 region has the DNA TGTGCCAGCAGCGTAGGTTCGGGGAGTAACTATGGCTACACCTTC. Supplemented by reference TRBV9 and TRBJ1-2, the full variable domain reads DSGVTQTPKHLITATGQRVTLRCSPRSGDLSVYWYQQSLDQGLQFLIQYYNGEERAKGNILERFSAQQFPDLHSELNLSSLELGDSALYFCASSVGSGSNYGYTFGSGTRLTVV.